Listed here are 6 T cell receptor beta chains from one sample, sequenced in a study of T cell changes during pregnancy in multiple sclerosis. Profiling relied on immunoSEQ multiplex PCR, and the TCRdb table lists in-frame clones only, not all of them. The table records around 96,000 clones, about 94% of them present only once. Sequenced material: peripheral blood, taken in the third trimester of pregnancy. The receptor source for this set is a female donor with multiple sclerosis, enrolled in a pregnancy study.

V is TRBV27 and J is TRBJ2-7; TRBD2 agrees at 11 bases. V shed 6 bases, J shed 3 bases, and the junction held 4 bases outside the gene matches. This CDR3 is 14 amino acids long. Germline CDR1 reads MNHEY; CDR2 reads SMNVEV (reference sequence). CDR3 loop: CASRQLAGVYEQYF. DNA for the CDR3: TGTGCCAGCAGGCAACTAGCGGGGGTCTACGAGCAGTACTTC.

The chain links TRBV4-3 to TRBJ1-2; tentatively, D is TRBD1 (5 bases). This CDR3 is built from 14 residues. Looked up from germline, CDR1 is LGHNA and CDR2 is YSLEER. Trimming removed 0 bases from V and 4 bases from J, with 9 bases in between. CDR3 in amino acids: CASSQDRVTYGYTF. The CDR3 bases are TGCGCCAGCAGCCAAGACAGGGTTACCTATGGCTACACCTTC.

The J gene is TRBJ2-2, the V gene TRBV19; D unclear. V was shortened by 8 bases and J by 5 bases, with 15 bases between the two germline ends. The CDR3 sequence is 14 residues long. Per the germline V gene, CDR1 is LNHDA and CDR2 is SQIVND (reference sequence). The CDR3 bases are TGTGCCAGTCAACTCAGAGGCTGGACCGGGGAGCTGTTTTTT. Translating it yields CASQLRGWTGELFF.

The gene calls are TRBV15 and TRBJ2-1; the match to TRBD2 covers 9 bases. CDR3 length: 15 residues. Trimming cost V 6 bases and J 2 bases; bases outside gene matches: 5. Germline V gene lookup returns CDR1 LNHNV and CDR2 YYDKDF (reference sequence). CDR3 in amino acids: CATRNSGSPYNEQFF. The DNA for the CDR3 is TGTGCCACCAGAAATAGCGGGAGCCCCTACAATGAGCAGTTCTTC.

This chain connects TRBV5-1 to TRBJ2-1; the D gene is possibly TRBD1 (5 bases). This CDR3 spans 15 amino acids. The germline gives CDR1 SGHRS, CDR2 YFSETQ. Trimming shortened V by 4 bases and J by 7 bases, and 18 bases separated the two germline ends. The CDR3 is CASSRRVRDVNEQFF. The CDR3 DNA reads TGCGCCAGCAGCCGAAGGGTCAGGGATGTGAATGAGCAGTTCTTC.

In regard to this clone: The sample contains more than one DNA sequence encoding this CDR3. The CDR3 loop reads CASSVGGGPYEQYF. In nucleotides, the CDR3 is TGTGCCAGCAGCGTAGGGGGGGGACCCTACGAGCAGTACTTC. The chain combines TRBV9 with TRBJ2-7; 7 nucleotides align to TRBD2. J lost 2 bases, V lost 0 bases, and 2 bases had no gene match. Germline V gene lookup returns CDR1 SGDLS and CDR2 YYNGEE. The CDR3 contains 14 residues.